This TCR beta chain came from a study of OX40 agonist ivuxolimab in advanced cancers. Study information: Prior checkpoint blockade (anti-PD-1, anti-PD-L1 or anti-CTLA-4) was permitted; 40% had it.

The assay was immunoSEQ multiplex PCR, and TCRdb's table has in-frame clones only and misses some. The repertoire has fewer than 70,000 clones, around 77% of them found once; the top ten carry around 5.9%. Whole-study findings and limits: The study did not work out the antigen specificity of the expanded peripheral T cells.

The CDR3 has 15 amino acids. Trimming stripped 3 bases from V and 4 bases from J, with 12 bases between. Germline V gives CDR1 SGHAT, CDR2 FQNNGV. The table lists this clone with many counts. Its matching antigen is unknown. The starting material was CD4+ or CD8+ T cells sorted from blood, obtained in a trial of the OX40 agonist ivuxolimab. The receptor was isolated from an adult with an advanced solid tumor such as melanoma, head and neck, liver or kidney cancer. The rearrangement joins TRBV11-2 to TRBJ2-2; no reliable D call. Here the CDR3 reads CASSLSQVPTGELFF. For the CDR3, the DNA is TGTGCCAGCAGCTTGAGCCAGGTGCCCACCGGGGAGCTGTTTTTT.